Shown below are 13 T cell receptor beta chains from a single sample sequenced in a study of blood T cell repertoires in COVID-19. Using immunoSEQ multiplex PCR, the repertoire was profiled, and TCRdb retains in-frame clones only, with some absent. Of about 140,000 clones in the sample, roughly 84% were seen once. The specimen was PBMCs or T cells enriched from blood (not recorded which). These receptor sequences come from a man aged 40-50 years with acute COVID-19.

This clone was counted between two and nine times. For the CDR3, the DNA is TGTGCCAGCTCACGACGGACAGGGACCGATTCACCCCTCCACTTT. Protein product: CASSRRTGTDSPLHF. This chain links TRBV18 with TRBJ1-6; TRBD1 matches at 8 bases. Germline V gene lookup returns CDR1 KGHSH and CDR2 LQKENI. Losses at the gene ends were 4 bases for V and 8 bases for J; bases not matched to a gene: 7. This CDR3 is built from 15 residues.

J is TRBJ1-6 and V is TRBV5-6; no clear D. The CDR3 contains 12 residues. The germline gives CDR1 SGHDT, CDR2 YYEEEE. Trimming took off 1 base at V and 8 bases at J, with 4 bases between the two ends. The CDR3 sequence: CASSLSDSPLHF. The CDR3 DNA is TGTGCCAGCAGCTTGTCGGATTCACCCCTCCACTTT.

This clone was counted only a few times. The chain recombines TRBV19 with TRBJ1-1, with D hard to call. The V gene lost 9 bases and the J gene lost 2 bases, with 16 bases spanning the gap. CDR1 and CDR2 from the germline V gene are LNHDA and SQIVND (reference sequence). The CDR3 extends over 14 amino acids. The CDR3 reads CASASVLTNTEAFF. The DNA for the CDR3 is TGTGCCAGCGCCAGCGTTCTTACTAACACTGAAGCTTTCTTT.

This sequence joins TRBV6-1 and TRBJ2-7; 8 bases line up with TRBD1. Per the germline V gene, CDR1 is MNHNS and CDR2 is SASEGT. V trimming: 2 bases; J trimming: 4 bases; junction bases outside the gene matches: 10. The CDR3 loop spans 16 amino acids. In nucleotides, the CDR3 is TGTGCCAGCAGTGAAAGTGTCGGACAGGGAATATACGAGCAGTACTTC. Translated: CASSESVGQGIYEQYF.

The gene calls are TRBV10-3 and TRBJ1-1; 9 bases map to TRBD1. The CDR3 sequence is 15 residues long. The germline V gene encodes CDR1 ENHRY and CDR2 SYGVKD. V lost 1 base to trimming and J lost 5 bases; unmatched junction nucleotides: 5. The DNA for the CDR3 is TGTGCCATCAGTGAGTTGACAGGGGGGAAGACTGAAGCTTTCTTT. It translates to CAISELTGGKTEAFF.

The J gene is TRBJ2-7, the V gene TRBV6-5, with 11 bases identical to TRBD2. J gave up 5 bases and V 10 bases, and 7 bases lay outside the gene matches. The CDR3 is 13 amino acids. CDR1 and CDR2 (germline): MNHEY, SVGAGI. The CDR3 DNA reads TGTGCCACCCAGACTAGCGGGGATCACGAGCAGTACTTC. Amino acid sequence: CATQTSGDHEQYF.

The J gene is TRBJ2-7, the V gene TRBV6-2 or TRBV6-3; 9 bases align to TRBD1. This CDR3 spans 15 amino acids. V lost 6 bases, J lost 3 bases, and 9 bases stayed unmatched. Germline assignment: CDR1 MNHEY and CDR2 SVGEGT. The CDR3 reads CASSLTGGGIYEQYF. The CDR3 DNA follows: TGTGCCAGCAGCCTGACAGGGGGAGGTATCTACGAGCAGTACTTC.

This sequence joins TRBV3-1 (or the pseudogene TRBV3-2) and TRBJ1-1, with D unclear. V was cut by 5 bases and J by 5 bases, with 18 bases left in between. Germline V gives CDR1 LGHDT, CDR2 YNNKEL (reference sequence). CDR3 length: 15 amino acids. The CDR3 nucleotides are TGTGCCAGCAGCACACGGGGTGGGATCGGTACTGAAGCTTTCTTT. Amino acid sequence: CASSTRGGIGTEAFF.

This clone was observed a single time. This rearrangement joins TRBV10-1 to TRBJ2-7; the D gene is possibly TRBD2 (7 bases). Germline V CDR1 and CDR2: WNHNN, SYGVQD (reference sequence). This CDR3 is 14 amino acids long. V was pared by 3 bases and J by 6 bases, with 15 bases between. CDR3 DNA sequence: TGCGCCAGCAGTGACCCTTGGGGGGGGGCCGAGCAGTACTTC. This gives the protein CASSDPWGGAEQYF.

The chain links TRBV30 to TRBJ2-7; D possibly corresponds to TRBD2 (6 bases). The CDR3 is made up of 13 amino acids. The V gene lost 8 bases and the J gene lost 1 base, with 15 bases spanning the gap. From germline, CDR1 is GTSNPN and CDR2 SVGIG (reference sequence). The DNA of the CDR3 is TGTGCCGGTATTAGCGGACCTTCCTACGAGCAGTACTTC. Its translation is CAGISGPSYEQYF.

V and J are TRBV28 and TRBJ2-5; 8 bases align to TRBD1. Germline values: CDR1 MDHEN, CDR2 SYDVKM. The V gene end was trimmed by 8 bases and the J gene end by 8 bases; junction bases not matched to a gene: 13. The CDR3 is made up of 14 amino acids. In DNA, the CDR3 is TGTGCCAGCCGAGAGGCAGGGGGCGCCGGAACCCAGTACTTC. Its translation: CASREAGGAGTQYF.

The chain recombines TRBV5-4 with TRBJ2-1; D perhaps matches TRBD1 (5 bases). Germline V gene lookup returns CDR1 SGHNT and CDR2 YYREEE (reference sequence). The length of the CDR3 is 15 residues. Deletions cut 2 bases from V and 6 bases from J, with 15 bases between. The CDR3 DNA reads TGTGCCAGCAGCTTCCAGGGTATCCGAGGCAATGAGCAGTTCTTC. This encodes CASSFQGIRGNEQFF.

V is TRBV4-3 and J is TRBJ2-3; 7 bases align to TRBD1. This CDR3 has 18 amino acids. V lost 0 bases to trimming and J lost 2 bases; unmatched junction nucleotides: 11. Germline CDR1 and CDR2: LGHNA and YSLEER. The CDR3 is CASSQDMTRDSFTDTQYF. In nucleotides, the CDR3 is TGCGCCAGCAGCCAAGATATGACCCGGGACAGCTTCACAGATACGCAGTATTTT.